This TCR beta chain originates from a study of T-cell reconstitution after alpha-beta-depleted transplantation in children. The study's findings and limits: Expanded graft clones numbering several hundred reportedly gave rise to alpha-beta T cells about two months after transplant. After one year, T-cell counts and TCRbeta diversity mostly came from new T cells.

This clonotype came up a few times. Its antigen is undetermined. During its preparation, the TCRbeta library received unique molecular identifiers. One entry per CDR3 protein results from TCRdb running MiXCR on the PCR reads. The table includes roughly 790,000 distinct CDR3 sequences, 15% to 20% detected once. The trim removed 8 bases at V and 0 bases at J, leaving 24 bases unmatched. Germline V gene data show CDR1 as SQVTM and CDR2 as ANQGSEA. This CDR3 has 19 amino acids. The V call is TRBV29-1, the J call TRBJ1-1; TRBD1 matches at 7 bases. The source material was PBMCs, mostly from graft donor cells, sampled 360 days after TCRalphabeta/CD19-depleted stem cell transplant. This clonotype originated in a male patient younger than 18 who had a stem cell transplant for acute lymphoblastic leukemia, so the T cells may come from the graft donor. CDR3 amino acids: CSSTRDRVREPPMNTEAFF. For the CDR3, the DNA is TGCAGCTCCACCAGAGACAGGGTCCGAGAGCCGCCCATGAACACTGAAGCTTTCTTT.